This T cell receptor beta chain was identified in a study of blood T cells in healthy people across ages. Study findings and constraints: A roughly linear age-dependent decrease characterized TCR beta diversity per million T cells. Greater diversity and more naive CD4+ cells were seen in long-lived donors than in aged donors. Considered underestimates were the diversity estimates obtained from one million T cells.

The authors ran a second PCR of roughly 6 to 11 cycles using a sample-barcoded 5' primer and a J-beta primer mix. TCRdb re-called the 5' RACE reads through MiXCR, storing one row per CDR3 protein. The sample lists about 1.4 million distinct CDR3 sequences; 45% to 70% were seen once. Trimming cost V 4 bases and J 0 bases; bases outside gene matches: 6. The CDR3 loop spans 16 amino acids. Germline CDR1 SNHLY, CDR2 FYNNEI. Points on this clonotype: Its antigen remains unidentified.

PBMCs were isolated at a quantity of at least 6 million per sample. The chain combines TRBV2 with TRBJ2-3, with 8 bases that match TRBD2. The clonotype originates from a man between 18 and 35 years old in good health. Sequenced input: blood. CDR3 sequence reads: CASSGNGRVSTDTQYF. The CDR3 region has the DNA TGTGCCAGCAGTGGGAACGGGAGGGTCAGCACAGATACGCAGTATTTT.